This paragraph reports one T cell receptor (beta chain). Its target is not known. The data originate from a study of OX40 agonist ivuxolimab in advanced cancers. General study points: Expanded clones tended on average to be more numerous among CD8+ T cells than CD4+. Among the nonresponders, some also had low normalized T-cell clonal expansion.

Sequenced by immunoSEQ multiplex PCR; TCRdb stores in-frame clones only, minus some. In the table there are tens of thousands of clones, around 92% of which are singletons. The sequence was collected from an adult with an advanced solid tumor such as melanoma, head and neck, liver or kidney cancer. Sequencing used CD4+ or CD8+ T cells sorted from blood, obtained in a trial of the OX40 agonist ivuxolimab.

The CDR3 DNA reads as TGTGCCAGCAGCTTAGCGACAGGGGTCACCTACAATGAGCAGTTCTTC. Its translation is CASSLATGVTYNEQFF. The chain has TRBV11-2 and TRBJ2-1, with 8 bases that match TRBD1. The CDR3 has 16 residues. Germline values: CDR1 SGHAT, CDR2 FQNNGV. The ends lost 1 base at V and 2 bases at J; junction bases unmatched: 4. Complete variable domain (other parts from reference TRBV11-2 and TRBJ2-1): EAGVAQSPRYKIIEKRQSVAFWCNPISGHATLYWYQQILGQGPKLLIQFQNNGVVDDSQLPKDRFSAERLKGVDSTLKIQPAKLEDSAVYLCASSLATGVTYNEQFFGPGTRLTVL.